The rows below give T cell receptor beta chains drawn from one sample of a study of cytomegalovirus exposure and HLA in healthy donors. Assay used: immunoSEQ multiplex PCR; TCRdb lists only in-frame clones, some missing. This sample has about 82,000 clones, with 70% to 75% found just once. Sequencing used PBMCs. These receptors all stem from a woman between 45 and 65 years old in good health and CMV-seropositive. The conserved cysteine and the conserved F or W are not part of the CDR3 here. D genes are given only for firm matches. Part of the rows lack a size; the others show once, few, many or a class for expanded clones.

NA	TRBV7-2	TRBJ1-5	NA	ASSPLVSNQPQH
NA	TRBV28	TRBJ1-2	NA	ASSPSGRRNYGYT
NA	TRBV25-1	TRBJ2-7	NA	ASSESIRGREQY
NA	TRBV4-1	TRBJ2-7	NA	ASSQEVLASYEQY
NA	TRBV5-1	TRBJ1-1	NA	ASSLAGMNTEAF
TRBD2	TRBV6-1	TRBJ2-1	few	ASSELAGAANEQL
TRBD2	TRBV5-8	TRBJ2-3	few	ASSWGGSADTQY
NA	TRBV9	TRBJ2-2	NA	ASSVPPVPLPRDTGELF
NA	TRBV5-6	TRBJ2-7	NA	ASSFAPGIVYEQY
TRBD2	TRBV5-1	TRBJ2-2	few	ASSLGRGRATGELF
NA	TRBV29-1	TRBJ2-3	NA	SVDLTPNTQY
NA	TRBV6-7	TRBJ2-7	few	ASVGRIYEQY
TRBD2	TRBV29-1	TRBJ2-7	few	SVQLANYEQY
TRBD2	TRBV5-4	TRBJ2-1	NA	ASSPGGSSPKYNEQF
TRBD1	TRBV11-3	TRBJ2-7	NA	ASSVTGTGVYEQY
TRBD1	TRBV5-1	TRBJ1-1	NA	ASSLGTGLMNTEAF
NA	TRBV2	TRBJ1-2	few	ASLGAGYGYT
NA	TRBV6-1	TRBJ2-5	NA	ASSEGGRRRYYQETQY
NA	TRBV19	TRBJ1-3	NA	ASSIGGGSGNTIY
TRBD2	TRBV27	TRBJ2-1	NA	ASVLRGTSGSRSNEQF
TRBD2	TRBV28	TRBJ2-7	NA	ASSPPGLRSYEQY
NA	TRBV28	TRBJ1-3	NA	ASQDRSSGNTIY
NA	TRBV5-1	TRBJ2-7	NA	ASSLEPAAYEQY
NA	TRBV2	TRBJ1-5	NA	ASSPGSNQPQH
NA	TRBV5-6	TRBJ2-7	NA	ASSSQGPNPLYEQY
NA	TRBV28	TRBJ2-6	NA	ASSFRSPNVLT